Listed here are 21 T cell receptor beta chains from one sample, sequenced in a study of blood T cell repertoires in COVID-19. Sequencing used immunoSEQ multiplex PCR; TCRdb keeps in-frame clones, though not all of them. The sample comprises 130,000 to 150,000 clones, 76% of which are singletons, and roughly 4.3% rests with the top ten. Sequences were obtained from peripheral blood. These receptor sequences come from a man between 60 and 75 years old with acute or convalescent COVID-19.

The chain combines TRBV3-1 (or the pseudogene TRBV3-2) with TRBJ1-2, with D perhaps matching TRBD1 (6 bases). Germline CDR1 and CDR2: LGHDT and YNNKEL (reference sequence). V was shortened by 4 bases and J by 12 bases, with 18 bases between the two germline ends. The CDR3 consists of 13 residues. CDR3 in amino acids: CASSPNREGVDTF. The CDR3 bases are TGTGCCAGCAGCCCAAACCGGGAGGGGGTAGACACCTTC.

CDR3 region: CASSNPGQGGAWGGYTF. The CDR3, as DNA: TGTGCCAGCAGCAATCCGGGACAGGGTGGGGCCTGGGGTGGCTACACCTTC. The chain has TRBV28 and TRBJ1-2; 9 bases line up with TRBD1. Germline assignment: CDR1 MDHEN and CDR2 SYDVKM. There are 17 residues in the CDR3. V lost 6 bases and J lost 7; bases outside the gene matches: 18.

This CDR3 is CASSQAEALSGNTIYF. CDR3 coding DNA: TGTGCCAGCAGCCAAGCGGAGGCCCTTTCTGGAAACACCATATATTTT. The J gene is TRBJ1-3, the V gene TRBV4-2; D not certain. CDR3 length: 16 residues. Germline V gene lookup returns CDR1 LGHNA and CDR2 YNFKEQ. Trimming took 1 base from V and 1 from J, leaving 11 bases between them.

The chain combines TRBV7-8 with TRBJ1-5; TRBD1 is a possible D gene (5 bases). V was shortened by 7 bases and J by 5 bases, with 12 bases between the two germline ends. The CDR3 totals 13 residues. CDR1 SGHVS and CDR2 FQNEAQ come from the germline V gene. This CDR3 reads CASTLGGYQPQHF. The DNA for the CDR3 is TGTGCCAGCACCCTGGGGGGATATCAGCCCCAGCATTTT. Full variable domain (rest looked up from reference TRBV7-8 and TRBJ1-5): GAGVSQSPRYKVAKRGQDVALRCDPISGHVSLFWYQQALGQGPEFLTYFQNEAQLDKSGLPSDRFFAERPEGSVSTLKIQRTQQEDSAVYLCASTLGGYQPQHFGDGTRLSIL.

The chain combines TRBV5-1 with TRBJ2-2, with a weak D call TRBD1 (5 bases). Trimming removed 0 bases at V and 7 bases at J, with 16 bases between. The CDR3 runs to 16 residues. Germline CDR1 reads SGHRS; CDR2 reads YFSETQ. The chain's CDR3 is CASSLARSGLGGELFF. The DNA for the CDR3 is TGCGCCAGCAGCTTGGCCCGTTCAGGGTTGGGCGGGGAGCTGTTTTTT.

V and J are TRBV3-1 (or the pseudogene TRBV3-2) and TRBJ2-4, with a possible D match to TRBD2 (6 bases). V shed 1 base and J shed 9 bases, with 10 bases lying between them. In germline, CDR1 is LGHDT, CDR2 YNNKEL (reference sequence). The CDR3 sequence is 13 residues long. In nucleotides, the CDR3 is TGTGCCAGCAGCCAAGTCGGGAGTGGCATTCAGTACTTC. Amino acids: CASSQVGSGIQYF.

The chain joins TRBV19 to TRBJ1-5, with 8 bases aligning to TRBD1. The germline CDR1 and CDR2 sequences are LNHDA and SQIVND (reference sequence). Trimming cost V 6 bases and J 3 bases; bases outside gene matches: 7. The CDR3 consists of 15 residues. This chain's CDR3 is CASSSTGAFNQPQHF. CDR3 bases: TGTGCCAGTAGCTCGACAGGGGCTTTCAATCAGCCCCAGCATTTT.

The V and J genes are TRBV30 and TRBJ1-2; D remains ambiguous. Germline CDR1 and CDR2: GTSNPN and SVGIG (reference sequence). The CDR3 sequence is 12 residues long. V was clipped by 4 bases and J by 4 bases, with 10 bases between them. This CDR3 is CAWIPLSYGYTF. The CDR3 nucleotides read TGTGCCTGGATCCCGCTAAGCTATGGCTACACCTTC. Drawing the rest from reference TRBV30 and TRBJ1-2, the complete variable domain is SQTIHQWPATLVQPVGSPLSLECTVEGTSNPNLYWYRQAAGRGLQLLFYSVGIGQISSEVPQNLSASRPQDRQFILSSKKLLLSDSGFYLCAWIPLSYGYTFGSGTRLTVV.

This clone has more than one count but fewer than ten. The J gene is TRBJ2-1, the V gene TRBV6-5, with 9 bases that match TRBD1. The germline V gene has CDR1 MNHEY and CDR2 SVGAGI. Trimming took 6 bases from V and 6 from J; bases not matched to a gene: 9. There are 15 residues in the CDR3. CDR3 sequence reads: CASRRTGASLNEQFF. In DNA, the CDR3 is TGTGCCAGCAGAAGGACAGGGGCTTCTCTCAATGAGCAGTTCTTC.

V usage is TRBV30 and J usage is TRBJ1-1; no clear D. Trimming removed 7 bases at V and 5 bases at J, with 17 bases between. Germline-derived CDR1 and CDR2 are GTSNPN and SVGIG (reference sequence). CDR3 size: 13 residues. The CDR3 sequence: CALARASGTEAFF. In DNA form, the CDR3 reads TGTGCCTTAGCTAGGGCCTCGGGAACTGAAGCTTTCTTT.

This clone was observed many times. The V and J genes are TRBV27 and TRBJ2-2; 7 bases align to TRBD1. V shed 7 bases, J shed 5 bases, and the junction held 16 bases outside the gene matches. Germline V lookup: CDR1 MNHEY, CDR2 SMNVEV (reference sequence). The CDR3 loop spans 17 amino acids. CDR3 in amino acids: CASTLTGIPTRTGELFF. For the CDR3, the DNA is TGTGCCAGCACCTTGACAGGGATACCCACAAGAACCGGGGAGCTGTTTTTT.

This chain uses TRBV28 with TRBJ1-2, with D possibly TRBD1 on 5 matching bases. From germline, CDR1 is MDHEN and CDR2 SYDVKM. CDR3 size: 17 residues. Trimming cost V 6 bases and J 3 bases, with 23 bases left between them. The CDR3 spells CASSSGGGRARDYGYTF. DNA of the CDR3: TGTGCCAGCAGCTCTGGGGGGGGACGGGCACGGGACTATGGCTACACCTTC.

DNA for the CDR3: TGTGCCAGCAGCGGACAGGGCGTGGGCAATCAGCCCCAGCATTTT. Protein: CASSGQGVGNQPQHF. V usage is TRBV6-5 and J usage is TRBJ1-5, with 8 bases that match TRBD1. This CDR3 is built from 15 residues. Germline loops: CDR1 MNHEY, CDR2 SVGAGI. Germline trimming cut 6 bases from V and 2 bases from J; bases unmatched to any gene: 6.

This rearrangement joins TRBV6-5 to TRBJ1-1, with D possibly matching TRBD1 (5 bases). This CDR3 is built from 13 residues. The germline V gene encodes CDR1 MNHEY and CDR2 SVGAGI. V lost 7 bases to trimming and J lost 5 bases, with 14 bases between them. CDR3 region: CASTARQQTEAFF. CDR3 in DNA: TGTGCCAGCACGGCAAGACAGCAAACTGAAGCTTTCTTT.

Only a few counts were recorded for this clone. This chain joins TRBV29-1 and TRBJ2-1; 14 nucleotides line up with TRBD2. Germline-derived CDR1 and CDR2 are SQVTM and ANQGSEA. V lost 2 bases to trimming and J lost 7 bases; unmatched junction nucleotides: 4. CDR3 length: 15 amino acids. CDR3 DNA sequence: TGCAGCGTTGAACCTGGACTAGCGGGGGGAAATGAGCAGTTCTTC. As protein: CSVEPGLAGGNEQFF.

The chain has TRBV5-1 and TRBJ1-6, with D hard to call. This CDR3 comprises 15 residues. Between the trimmed V and J ends, which lost 3 bases and 1 base, there was a span of 8 bases. Germline CDR1 and CDR2: SGHRS and YFSETQ. CDR3 in DNA: TGCGCCAGCAGCTATTCGGGATCCTATAATTCACCCCTCCACTTT. Protein product: CASSYSGSYNSPLHF.

This clone came up a few times. V gene TRBV7-2 combines with J gene TRBJ1-1, with TRBD1 matching 9 bases. This CDR3 is built from 15 residues. Trimming removed 4 bases from V and 6 bases from J; junction bases left unmatched: 9. Germline CDR1 reads SGHTA; CDR2 reads FQGNSA. The CDR3 bases are TGTGCCAGCAGCTCCCACGGGACAGGGATCGCTGAAGCTTTCTTT. Translation gives CASSSHGTGIAEAFF.

J is TRBJ2-6 and V is TRBV5-1; D may be TRBD2 (5 bases). Per germline, CDR1 SGHRS and CDR2 YFSETQ. Between the trimmed V and J ends, which lost 7 bases and 2 bases, there was a span of 16 bases. The CDR3 covers 16 residues. The chain's CDR3 is CASSGPLVAGANVLTF. Written as DNA, the CDR3 is TGCGCCAGCTCCGGGCCACTAGTGGCTGGGGCCAACGTCCTGACTTTC.

This chain links TRBV24-1 with TRBJ2-3; possible D gene TRBD2, 5 bases. Germline-derived CDR1 and CDR2 are KGHDR and SFDVKD. V was trimmed by 1 base and J by 5 bases, leaving 9 bases between them. There are 14 residues in the CDR3. In nucleotides, the CDR3 is TGTGCCACCAGTGATTTTCGTCGGGGAGATACGCAGTATTTT. Protein product: CATSDFRRGDTQYF.

The rearrangement uses TRBV27 and TRBJ1-1; D ambiguous. Trimming removed 4 bases at V and 5 bases at J, with 5 bases between. The V gene's germline CDR1 is MNHEY and CDR2 SMNVEV (reference sequence). CDR3 length equals 11 residues. CDR3 protein: CASSSYTEAFF. The CDR3 coding sequence is TGTGCCAGCAGTTCTTATACTGAAGCTTTCTTT.

The chain joins TRBV30 to TRBJ2-4; TRBD2 matches 10 bases. The trim removed 3 bases at V and 6 bases at J, leaving 8 bases unmatched. The CDR3 totals 15 residues. Germline V gene sequence: CDR1 GTSNPN, CDR2 SVGIG (reference sequence). The CDR3 DNA reads TGTGCCTGGAGCTCCAAGACTAGCGGGCGAAACATTCAGTACTTC. This sequence encodes CAWSSKTSGRNIQYF.